This T cell receptor beta chain was sequenced in a study of blood T cells in healthy people across ages. V dropped 5 bases and J dropped 4 bases, with 5 bases sitting between them. This CDR3 has 12 amino acids. Germline CDR1 reads KGHDR; CDR2 reads SFDVKD. Combining a sample-barcoded 5' primer with a J-beta primer mix, a second PCR ran for roughly 7 to 12 cycles. One entry per CDR3 protein results from TCRdb running MiXCR on the 5' RACE reads. The sample records roughly 500,000 distinct CDR3 sequences, 24% being singletons. This clonotype appeared a few times. The sample also formed part of further work on T cells of mothers and their children.

Specimen: blood. The chain joins TRBV24-1 to TRBJ1-3, with TRBD1 as a possible D gene (5 bases). This TCR came from a boy younger than 18 in good health. For the CDR3, the DNA is TGTGCCACCAGTGGGGGCGGAAACACCATATATTTT. Protein: CATSGGGNTIYF.